The following is a T cell receptor beta chain sequence with its context. Sequencing targeted TCR beta in T cells from blood (CD8+ and CD4+). Included as multiple sclerosis controls were treatment-naive patients who had stable or active relapsing-remitting disease. TEMRA cells were enriched by FACS, while CD8+ and CD4+ T cells were obtained through a negative isolation that was performed magnetically. The CDR3 length is 15 residues. V lost 0 bases, J lost 7 bases, and 10 bases stayed unmatched. The germline CDR1 and CDR2 sequences are DFQATT and SNEGSKA (reference sequence). This sample was included in a study of CD8 T cells in Susac syndrome. A quantity of roughly 0.5 to 1 ug RNA underwent reverse transcription using random hexamers. Amplification of TCR beta CDR3 was carried out by immunoSEQ multiplex PCR, which covered 54 Vbeta and 13 Jbeta segments. Each CDR3 protein gets one entry after TCRdb re-called the immunoSEQ multiplex PCR reads with MiXCR. The table lists about 290,000 distinct CDR3 sequences, roughly 85% of them singletons.

The specimen was CD8+ T cells from PBMCs. The V call is TRBV20-1, the J call TRBJ1-2, with 8 bases that match TRBD1. This clonotype was obtained from a human donor with multiple sclerosis. CDR3 amino acids: CSARDLGQGAAGYTF. The CDR3 nucleotides are TGCAGTGCTAGAGATTTGGGGCAGGGGGCGGCTGGCTACACCTTC.